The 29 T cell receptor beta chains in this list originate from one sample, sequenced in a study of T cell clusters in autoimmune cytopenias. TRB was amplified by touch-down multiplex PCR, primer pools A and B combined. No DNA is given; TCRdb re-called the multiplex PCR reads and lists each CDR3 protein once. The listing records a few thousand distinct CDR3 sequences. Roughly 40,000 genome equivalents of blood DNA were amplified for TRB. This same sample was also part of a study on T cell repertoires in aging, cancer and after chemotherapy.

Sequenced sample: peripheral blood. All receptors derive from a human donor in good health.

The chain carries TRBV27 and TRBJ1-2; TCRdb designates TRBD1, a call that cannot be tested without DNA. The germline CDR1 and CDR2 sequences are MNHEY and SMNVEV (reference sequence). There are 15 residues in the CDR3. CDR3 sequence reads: CASTQTGWEDYGYTF.

The CDR3 reads CAWSPQGENTEAFF. The genes are TRBV30 and TRBJ1-1; TCRdb selects TRBD1, and the lack of DNA leaves this call unchecked. Per germline, CDR1 GTSNPN and CDR2 SVGIG (reference sequence). The CDR3 spans 14 residues.

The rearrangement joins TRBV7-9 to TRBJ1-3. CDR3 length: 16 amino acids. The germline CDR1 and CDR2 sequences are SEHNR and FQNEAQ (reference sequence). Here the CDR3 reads CASSWRGPRSGNTIYF.

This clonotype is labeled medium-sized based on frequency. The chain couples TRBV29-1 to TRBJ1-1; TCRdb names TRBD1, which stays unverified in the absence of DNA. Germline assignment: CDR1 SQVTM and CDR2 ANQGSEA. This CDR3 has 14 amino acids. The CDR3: CSVTVVTGDTEAFF.

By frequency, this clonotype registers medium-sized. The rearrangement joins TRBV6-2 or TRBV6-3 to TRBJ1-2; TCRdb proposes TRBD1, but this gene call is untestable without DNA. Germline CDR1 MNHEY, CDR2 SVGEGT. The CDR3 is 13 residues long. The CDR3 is CASSYLQAYGYTF.

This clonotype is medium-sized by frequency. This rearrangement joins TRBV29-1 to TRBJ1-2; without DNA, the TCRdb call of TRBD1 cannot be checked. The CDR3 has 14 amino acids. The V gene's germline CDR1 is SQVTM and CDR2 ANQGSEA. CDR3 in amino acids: CSVRDRRRDYGYTF.

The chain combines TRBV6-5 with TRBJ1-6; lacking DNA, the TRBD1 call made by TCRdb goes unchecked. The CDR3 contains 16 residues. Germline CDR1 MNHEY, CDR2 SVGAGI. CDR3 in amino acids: CASSYVAGRLNSPLHF.

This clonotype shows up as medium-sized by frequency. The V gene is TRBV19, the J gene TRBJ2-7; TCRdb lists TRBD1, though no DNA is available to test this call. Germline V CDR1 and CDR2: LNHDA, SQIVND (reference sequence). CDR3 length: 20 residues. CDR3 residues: CANPSRQDKSGFALFYEQYF.

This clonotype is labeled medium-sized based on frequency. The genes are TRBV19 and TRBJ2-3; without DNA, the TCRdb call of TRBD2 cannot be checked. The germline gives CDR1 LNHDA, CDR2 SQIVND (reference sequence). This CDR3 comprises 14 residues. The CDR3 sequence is CASNSGGAADTQYF.

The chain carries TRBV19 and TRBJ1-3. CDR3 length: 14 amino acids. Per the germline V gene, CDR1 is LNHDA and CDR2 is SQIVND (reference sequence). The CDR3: CASRRQGSGNTIYF. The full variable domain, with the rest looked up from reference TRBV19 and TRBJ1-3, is DGGITQSPKYLFRKEGQNVTLSCEQNLNHDAMYWYRQDPGQGLRLIYYSQIVNDFQKGDIAEGYSVSREKKESFPLTVTSAQKNPTAFYLCASRRQGSGNTIYFGEGSWLTVV.

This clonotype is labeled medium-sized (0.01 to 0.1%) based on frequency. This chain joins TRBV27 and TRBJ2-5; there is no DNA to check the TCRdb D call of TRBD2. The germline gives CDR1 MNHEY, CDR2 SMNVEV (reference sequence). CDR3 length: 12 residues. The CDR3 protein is CASSPHQETQYF.

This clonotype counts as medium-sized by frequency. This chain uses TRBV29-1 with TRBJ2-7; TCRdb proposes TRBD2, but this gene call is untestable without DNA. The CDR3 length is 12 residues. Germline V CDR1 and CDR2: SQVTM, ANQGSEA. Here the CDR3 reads CSVSRDSGEQYF.

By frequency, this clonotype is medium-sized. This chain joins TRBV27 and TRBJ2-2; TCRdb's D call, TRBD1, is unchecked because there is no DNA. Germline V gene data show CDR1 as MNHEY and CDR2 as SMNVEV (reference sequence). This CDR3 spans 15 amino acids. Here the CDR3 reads CASSLRGGAAGELFF.

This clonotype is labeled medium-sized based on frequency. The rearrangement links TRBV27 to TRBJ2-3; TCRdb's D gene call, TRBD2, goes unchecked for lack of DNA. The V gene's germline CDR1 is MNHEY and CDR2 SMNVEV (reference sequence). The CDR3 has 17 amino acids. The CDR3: CASSLSGLAGGTDTQYF.

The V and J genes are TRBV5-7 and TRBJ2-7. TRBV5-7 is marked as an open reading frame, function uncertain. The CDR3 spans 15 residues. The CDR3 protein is CASSLWQLNSYEQYF.

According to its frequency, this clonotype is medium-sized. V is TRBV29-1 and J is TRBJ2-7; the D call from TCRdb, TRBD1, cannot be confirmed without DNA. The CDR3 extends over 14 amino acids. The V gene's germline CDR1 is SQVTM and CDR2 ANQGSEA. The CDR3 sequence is CSVVRAQGSYEQYF.

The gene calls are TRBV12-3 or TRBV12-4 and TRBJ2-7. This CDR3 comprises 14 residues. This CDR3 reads CASSLRAGFYEQYF.

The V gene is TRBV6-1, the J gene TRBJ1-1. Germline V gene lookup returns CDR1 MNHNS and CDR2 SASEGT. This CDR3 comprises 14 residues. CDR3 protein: CASTGGVSNTEAFF.

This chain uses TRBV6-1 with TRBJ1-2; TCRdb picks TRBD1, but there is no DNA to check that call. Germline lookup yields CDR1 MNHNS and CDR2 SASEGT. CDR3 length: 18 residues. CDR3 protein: CASRTQLTGGRANYGYTF.

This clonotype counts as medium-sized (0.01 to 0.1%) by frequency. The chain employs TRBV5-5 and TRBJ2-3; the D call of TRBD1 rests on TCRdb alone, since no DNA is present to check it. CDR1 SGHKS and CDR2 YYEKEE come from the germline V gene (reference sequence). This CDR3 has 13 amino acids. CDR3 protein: CASSLEGADTQYF.

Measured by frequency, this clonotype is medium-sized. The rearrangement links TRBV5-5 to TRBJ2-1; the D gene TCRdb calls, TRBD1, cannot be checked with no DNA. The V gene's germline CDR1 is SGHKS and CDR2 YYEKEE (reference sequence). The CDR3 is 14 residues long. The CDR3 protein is CASSPGGGARPGFF.

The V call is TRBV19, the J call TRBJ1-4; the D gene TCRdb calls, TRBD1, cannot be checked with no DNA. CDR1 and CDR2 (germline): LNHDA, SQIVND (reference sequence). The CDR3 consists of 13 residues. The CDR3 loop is CATKDRGTEKLFF.

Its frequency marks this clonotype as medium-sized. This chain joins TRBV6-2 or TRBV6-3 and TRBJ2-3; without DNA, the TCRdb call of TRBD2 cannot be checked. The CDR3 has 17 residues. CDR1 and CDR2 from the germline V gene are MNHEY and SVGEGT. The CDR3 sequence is CASSYEPSGGGRDTQYF.

CDR3 protein: CASSYSSSYNEQFF. This chain joins TRBV6-2 or TRBV6-3 and TRBJ2-1. The germline V gene has CDR1 MNHEY and CDR2 SVGEGT. The CDR3 runs to 14 residues.

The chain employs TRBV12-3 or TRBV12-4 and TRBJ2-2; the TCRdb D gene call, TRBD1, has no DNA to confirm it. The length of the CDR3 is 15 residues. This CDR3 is CASRAEGSAAGELFF.

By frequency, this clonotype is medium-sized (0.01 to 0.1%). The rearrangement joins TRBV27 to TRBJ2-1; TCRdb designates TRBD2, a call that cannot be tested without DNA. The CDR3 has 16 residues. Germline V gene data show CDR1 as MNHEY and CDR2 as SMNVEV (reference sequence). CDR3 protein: CASSSLTGGPYNEQFF.

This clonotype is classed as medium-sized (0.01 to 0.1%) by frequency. CDR3 region: CASSLRTSGGAVAEQFF. The chain couples TRBV5-4 to TRBJ2-1; absent DNA, TCRdb's TRBD2 call cannot be checked. This CDR3 contains 17 residues. CDR1 and CDR2 from the germline V gene are SGHNT and YYREEE (reference sequence).

The chain's CDR3 is CASSLGGGDTEAFF. The genes are TRBV7-9 and TRBJ1-1; there is no DNA to check the TCRdb D call of TRBD1. Germline V gives CDR1 SEHNR, CDR2 FQNEAQ (reference sequence). The CDR3 is made up of 14 amino acids.

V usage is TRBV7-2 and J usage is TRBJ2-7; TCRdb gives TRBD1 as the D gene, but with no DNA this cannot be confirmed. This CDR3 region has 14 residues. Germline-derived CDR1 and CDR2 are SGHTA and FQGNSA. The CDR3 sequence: CASSPPSSPYEQYF.